What follows are 18 T cell receptor beta chains derived from one specimen sequenced in a study of cytomegalovirus exposure and HLA in healthy donors (dated by TCRdb to 2016 to 2017). Library prep was done by the immunoSEQ multiplex PCR assay. For the multiplex PCR, a mixture combining 60 forward primers for TCR Vbeta segments and 13 reverse primers for TCR Jbeta segments was used. This immuneACCESS table, as held by TCRdb, lists in-frame sequences with V and J called but not all clones. Of the missing ones, under half trace to an unresolved V gene in checked studies; the others have no known cause. The sample data list about 120,000 clones, and 75% to 85% of these were observed just once. Under 9.5% of the sample is held by the ten biggest clonotypes. The specimen was PBMCs. The receptors come from a woman in her forties or fifties in good health and CMV-seropositive.

V usage is TRBV7-2 and J usage is TRBJ1-3; a weak D match, TRBD1 (6 bases). CDR3 length equals 15 residues. The V end was cut by 5 bases, the J end by 4 bases, with 15 bases between. CDR1 and CDR2 (germline): SGHTA, FQGNSA. The CDR3 DNA follows: TGTGCCAGCAGCAAAGGGGGGGGCGCGGGAAACACCATATATTTT. Its protein product is CASSKGGGAGNTIYF. Looking up the rest from reference TRBV7-2 and TRBJ1-3 gives the full variable domain: GAGVSQSPSNKVTEKGKDVELRCDPISGHTALYWYRQSLGQGLEFLIYFQGNSAPDKSGLPSDRFSAERTGGSVSTLTIQRTQQEDSAVYLCASSKGGGAGNTIYFGEGSWLTVV.

This chain connects TRBV19 to TRBJ2-7; the D gene is possibly TRBD1 (6 bases). V was cut by 7 bases and J by 0 bases, with 16 bases left in between. Germline V CDR1 and CDR2: LNHDA, SQIVND (reference sequence). CDR3 length equals 15 residues. The CDR3 region is CASNRELGSSYEQYF. In DNA form, the CDR3 reads TGTGCCAGTAACAGGGAGCTTGGAAGCTCCTACGAGCAGTACTTC.

V gene TRBV19 combines with J gene TRBJ1-5, with D tentatively TRBD1 (6 bases). Trimming pared 6 bases from V and 0 bases from J, leaving 15 bases between. The germline V gene has CDR1 LNHDA and CDR2 SQIVND (reference sequence). This CDR3 region has 16 residues. Written as DNA, the CDR3 is TGTGCCAGTAGCCCCCGGACAGTAAATAGCAATCAGCCCCAGCATTTT. It specifies CASSPRTVNSNQPQHF.

This chain uses TRBV29-1 with TRBJ2-3; the D gene is possibly TRBD2 (5 bases). The germline V gene has CDR1 SQVTM and CDR2 ANQGSEA. There are 15 residues in the CDR3. The ends were cut back, 4 bases at V and 0 bases at J, with 14 bases in the middle. Written as DNA, the CDR3 is TGCAGCGTTGTTAGCGCTCGTACTAGCACAGATACGCAGTATTTT. It codes for CSVVSARTSTDTQYF.

The V call is TRBV27, the J call TRBJ2-7; 10 positions agree with TRBD2. Germline assignment: CDR1 MNHEY and CDR2 SMNVEV (reference sequence). The CDR3 is 14 amino acids. V was pared by 5 bases and J by 5 bases, with 6 bases of the junction left unmatched. The CDR3 nucleotides read TGTGCCAGCAGTCTAGCGGGAGTGGTCAACGAGCAGTACTTC. Its protein is CASSLAGVVNEQYF.

This chain uses TRBV6-5 with TRBJ1-1; D possibly corresponds to TRBD1 (6 bases). In germline, CDR1 is MNHEY, CDR2 SVGAGI. V was shortened by 0 bases and J by 8 bases, with 13 bases between the two germline ends. The CDR3 contains 14 residues. CDR3 amino acids: CASSYSAGAREAFF. The CDR3 nucleotides read TGTGCCAGCAGTTACTCTGCAGGGGCAAGGGAAGCTTTCTTT.

The DNA of the CDR3 is TGTGCCAGCAGTGAACTTTGGGCAGGGGCAAATGGAAACACCATATATTTT. Translating gives CASSELWAGANGNTIYF. The V call is TRBV6-1, the J call TRBJ1-3, with a possible D match to TRBD1 (6 bases). This CDR3 is 17 amino acids long. Germline V CDR1 and CDR2: MNHNS, SASEGT. Trimming left V 2 bases short and J 3 bases short, with 17 bases between.

The DNA for the CDR3 is TGCGCCAGCAGCACGGGGGTCAGGCAAGGCGAGCAGTACTTC. This gives the protein CASSTGVRQGEQYF. The genes are TRBV5-1 and TRBJ2-7, with TRBD2 as a possible D gene (6 bases). This CDR3 is built from 14 residues. V lost 4 bases and J lost 6, with 17 bases in between. Germline V gene data show CDR1 as SGHRS and CDR2 as YFSETQ.

The chain employs TRBV18 and TRBJ2-2; no firm D call. The V gene lost 1 base and the J gene lost 3 bases, with 9 bases spanning the gap. The CDR3 loop spans 15 amino acids. The germline V gene has CDR1 KGHSH and CDR2 LQKENI. CDR3 loop: CASSPLEAHTGELFF. Here the CDR3 DNA reads TGTGCCAGCTCACCACTTGAGGCACACACCGGGGAGCTGTTTTTT.

The chain is built from TRBV11-2 and TRBJ2-1, with no clear D. The CDR3 has 16 residues. V was pared by 5 bases and J by 1 base, with 15 bases between. Germline V lookup: CDR1 SGHAT, CDR2 FQNNGV. The CDR3 reads CASSPIRGPSYNEQFF. The CDR3 bases are TGTGCCAGCAGCCCTATAAGAGGCCCTTCCTACAATGAGCAGTTCTTC.

The genes are TRBV6-5 and TRBJ2-1; 10 bases line up with TRBD2. With 6 bases clipped from V and 7 bases from J, the junction kept 9 bases outside the gene matches. Germline loops: CDR1 MNHEY, CDR2 SVGAGI. The CDR3 totals 15 residues. CDR3 DNA: TGTGCCAGCAGCTATACTAGCGGGGTCCAGAATGAGCAGTTCTTC. It translates to CASSYTSGVQNEQFF.

The chain carries TRBV5-1 and TRBJ1-6; perhaps TRBD1 as D (5 bases). V was clipped by 0 bases and J by 8 bases, with 18 bases between them. CDR3 length: 17 amino acids. Germline lookup yields CDR1 SGHRS and CDR2 YFSETQ. CDR3 amino acids: CASSLATQQAWDSPLHF. Written as DNA, the CDR3 is TGCGCCAGCAGCTTGGCCACCCAACAGGCCTGGGATTCACCCCTCCACTTT.

The rearrangement uses TRBV4-1 and TRBJ2-1; 12 bases agree with TRBD2. This CDR3 contains 17 residues. The germline V gene encodes CDR1 MGHRA and CDR2 YSYEKL. Trimming cost V 1 base and J 9 bases; bases outside gene matches: 10. The CDR3 DNA sequence: TGCGCCAGCAGCCAAGCTAGCGGGAGGGCGGGGGTGGGTGAGCAGTTCTTC. Translating gives CASSQASGRAGVGEQFF.

The chain employs TRBV5-1 and TRBJ2-3, with TRBD1 as a possible D gene (5 bases). Per germline, CDR1 SGHRS and CDR2 YFSETQ. Deletions cut 5 bases from V and 6 bases from J, with 19 bases between. This CDR3 has 15 residues. CDR3 amino acids: CASRQMQGVADTQYF. CDR3 DNA sequence: TGCGCCAGCAGACAAATGCAGGGTGTAGCTGATACGCAGTATTTT.

The rearrangement joins TRBV30 to TRBJ2-7; 11 nucleotides align to TRBD2. The ends lost 1 base at V and 3 bases at J; junction bases unmatched: 5. Per the germline V gene, CDR1 is GTSNPN and CDR2 is SVGIG (reference sequence). CDR3 length: 15 amino acids. CDR3 sequence (DNA): TGTGCCTGGAGTGAAGGGACTAGCGGCTACTACGAGCAGTACTTC. It translates to CAWSEGTSGYYEQYF.

The genes are TRBV9 and TRBJ2-5; 11 nucleotides match TRBD2. J was trimmed by 5 bases and V by 3 bases; bases with no gene match: 3. This CDR3 has 14 residues. Looked up from germline, CDR1 is SGDLS and CDR2 is YYNGEE. DNA for the CDR3: TGTGCCAGCAGCGGACTAGCGGGGATGGAGACCCAGTACTTC. Translation: CASSGLAGMETQYF.

V usage is TRBV9 and J usage is TRBJ2-1, with 9 nucleotides matching TRBD2. Trimming took 3 bases from V and 14 from J; bases not matched to a gene: 6. Germline CDR1 and CDR2: SGDLS and YYNGEE. The CDR3 consists of 12 residues. Written as DNA, the CDR3 is TGTGCCAGCAGCGCCTTAGCGGGAGATGAGTTCTTC. It specifies CASSALAGDEFF.

This chain joins TRBV7-9 and TRBJ2-7; D is ambiguous. The V gene's germline CDR1 is SEHNR and CDR2 FQNEAQ (reference sequence). Trimming stripped 1 base from V and 3 bases from J, with 7 bases between. The CDR3 extends over 13 amino acids. CDR3 in amino acids: CASSLVSDYEQYF. CDR3 in DNA: TGTGCCAGCAGCTTAGTCAGCGACTACGAGCAGTACTTC.